This T cell receptor beta chain was identified in a study of neurological immune-mediated disorders. The CDR3 totals 16 residues. V lost 3 bases to trimming and J lost 0 bases, with 15 bases between them. CDR1 is DFQATT, CDR2 SNEGSKA, per germline (reference sequence). 5'RACE with 10-nucleotide random UMIs produced the cDNA. One entry per CDR3 protein results from TCRdb running MiXCR on the 5' RACE reads. The sample comprises fewer than 20,000 distinct CDR3 sequences, about 15% of which are singletons, and approximately 13% rests with the top ten. By its share, this clonotype is medium-sized. This TCR derives from a man aged 60-69 years with HTLV-1-associated myelopathy (HAM/TSP). The chain combines TRBV20-1 with TRBJ1-3; D is ambiguous. Sample: PBMCs. CDR3 DNA sequence: TGCAGTGCTAGGTATCCGCACCACACCTCTGGAAACACCATATATTTT. Translating gives CSARYPHHTSGNTIYF.